Listed here are 8 T cell receptor beta chains from one sample, sequenced in a study of blood T cell repertoires in COVID-19. The table came from immunoSEQ multiplex PCR; TCRdb's copy has only in-frame clones and leaves some out. The sample gives roughly 260,000 clones, 75% to 85% of which show up once; about 4.5% is in the top ten. Material: peripheral blood. The receptors shown here come from a woman aged 70 to 79 with acute or convalescent COVID-19.

This clone was seen once. This sequence joins TRBV5-1 and TRBJ2-6; D might be TRBD1 (5 bases). The V gene lost 2 bases and the J gene lost 2 bases, with 8 bases spanning the gap. Germline CDR1 and CDR2: SGHRS and YFSETQ. The CDR3 covers 15 residues. This CDR3 reads CASSLGAAGANVLTF. The CDR3 DNA reads as TGCGCCAGCAGCTTAGGGGCCGCTGGGGCCAACGTCCTGACTTTC.

The V and J genes are TRBV18 and TRBJ1-1; weak D call: TRBD1 (5 bases). Germline CDR1 and CDR2: KGHSH and LQKENI. The ends were cut back, 1 base at V and 3 bases at J, with 12 bases in the middle. The CDR3 spans 15 residues. The CDR3 reads CASSPLTVRDTEAFF. Here the CDR3 DNA reads TGTGCCAGCTCACCACTCACTGTCAGGGACACTGAAGCTTTCTTT. Supplemented by reference TRBV18 and TRBJ1-1, the full variable domain reads NAGVMQNPRHLVRRRGQEARLRCSPMKGHSHVYWYRQLPEEGLKFMVYLQKENIIDESGMPKERFSAEFPKEGPSILRIQQVVRGDSAAYFCASSPLTVRDTEAFFGQGTRLTVV.

This clone was picked up a small number of times. The V gene is TRBV2, the J gene TRBJ2-1; 8 bases are a match to TRBD2. This CDR3 region has 17 residues. Germline CDR1 and CDR2: SNHLY and FYNNEI. J gave up 1 base and V 2 bases, and 7 bases lay outside the gene matches. This chain's CDR3 is CASSERRQRGSYNEQFF. The CDR3 nucleotides read TGTGCCAGCAGTGAAAGGCGGCAGCGGGGGTCCTACAATGAGCAGTTCTTC.

This clone was recorded only once. The genes are TRBV18 and TRBJ1-5; D gene ambiguous. The length of the CDR3 is 15 residues. V shed 0 bases and J shed 3 bases, with 9 bases lying between them. Germline V gene data show CDR1 as KGHSH and CDR2 as LQKENI. CDR3 bases: TGTGCCAGCTCACCACCCGGGGTCCACAATCAGCCCCAGCATTTT. It is translated as CASSPPGVHNQPQHF.

The V call is TRBV6-5, the J call TRBJ2-7; a possible D gene is TRBD2 (6 bases). The germline V and J ends were trimmed by 8 bases and 3 bases, with 20 bases remaining between them. This CDR3 is 15 amino acids long. The germline V gene has CDR1 MNHEY and CDR2 SVGAGI. CDR3 in DNA: TGTGCCAGCGGAGGGGTGGGGAAATCGGGCTACGAGCAGTACTTC. Translating it yields CASGGVGKSGYEQYF.

Points on this clone: Possible read error: a much larger clone is one base away. The V gene is TRBV3-1 (or the pseudogene TRBV3-2), the J gene TRBJ1-5, with unresolved D. The CDR3 extends over 14 amino acids. The V end was cut by 1 base, the J end by 2 bases, with 6 bases between. CDR1 is LGHDT and CDR2 is YNNKEL in the germline V gene (reference sequence). The CDR3 DNA is TGTGCCAGCAGCCAAGGGTTAGGCAATCAGCCCCAGCATTTT. Protein sequence: CASSQGLGNQPQHF.

The chain uses TRBV24-1 and TRBJ2-4; 9 bases fit TRBD1. The CDR3 totals 14 residues. Germline lookup yields CDR1 KGHDR and CDR2 SFDVKD. The J segment lost 8 bases and the V segment lost 2 bases, leaving 3 bases of the junction unmatched. As DNA, the CDR3 is TGTGCCACCAGTGATTCGACAGGGGGTTACATTCAGTACTTC. This encodes CATSDSTGGYIQYF.

This clone was counted only a few times. CDR3 DNA: TGTGCCAGCAGTCTAGGCGTTGAACCCCTCCACTTT. Protein product: CASSLGVEPLHF. This chain joins TRBV7-9 and TRBJ1-6; D unclear. CDR1 and CDR2 (germline): SEHNR, FQNEAQ (reference sequence). V lost 6 bases to trimming and J lost 12 bases, with 12 bases between them. The CDR3 runs to 12 residues.